The following is a T cell receptor (beta chain) sequence with its context. This CDR3 has 19 residues. V shed 1 base, J shed 1 base, and the junction held 12 bases outside the gene matches. Germline CDR1 reads MNHNS; CDR2 reads SASEGT. TCRdb keeps only in-frame clones here, not all; method: immunoSEQ multiplex PCR. The data contain tens of thousands of clones, about 82% of them singletons. The data were taken from a study of blood T cell repertoires in COVID-19. Study summary: Samples representing acute and convalescent COVID-19 were sourced from the United States, Italy and Spain. PBMCs, B-cell-depleted T cells, or T cells were the source of the cDNA or gDNA that made up the material.

Sequencing was done on a sample of peripheral blood. This clonotype was obtained from a human donor in a cohort sampled during active COVID-19. V is TRBV6-1 and J is TRBJ2-5, with 10 bases that match TRBD2. This CDR3 is CASSEGVMASGGRQETQYF. The CDR3 nucleotides are TGTGCCAGCAGTGAAGGGGTGATGGCTAGCGGGGGACGCCAAGAGACCCAGTACTTC.